These 20 T cell receptor beta chains share one sample of origin, sequenced in a study of cytomegalovirus exposure and HLA in healthy donors. It was with 60 Vbeta and 13 Jbeta primers that the PCR ran. The assay was immunoSEQ multiplex PCR, and TCRdb's table has in-frame clones only and misses some. The sample holds about 170,000 clones, about 80% seen once. Sequencing was carried out using PBMCs. The receptors stem from a woman aged 25 to 39 in good health and CMV-seropositive.

The J gene is TRBJ2-2, the V gene TRBV28; 8 positions match TRBD1. CDR3 length: 14 residues. The V gene's germline CDR1 is MDHEN and CDR2 SYDVKM. V gave up 6 bases and J gave up 5 bases; unmatched junction bases: 5. CDR3 amino acids: CASSRGQGTGELFF. In DNA form, the CDR3 reads TGTGCCAGCAGCCGCGGACAGGGAACCGGGGAGCTGTTTTTT.

The V gene is TRBV6-6, the J gene TRBJ1-5; a possible D gene is TRBD1 (5 bases). Between the trimmed V and J ends, which lost 8 bases and 11 bases, there was a span of 22 bases. CDR1 is MNHNY, CDR2 SVGAGI, per germline (reference sequence). This CDR3 comprises 14 residues. CDR3 amino acids: CASLQASLLSAQHF. The CDR3, as DNA: TGTGCCAGCCTACAGGCTTCCCTATTATCAGCCCAGCATTTT.

The V and J genes are TRBV5-1 and TRBJ2-3, with 9 bases aligning to TRBD2. CDR1 and CDR2 from the germline V gene are SGHRS and YFSETQ. The length of the CDR3 is 17 residues. The J segment lost 0 bases and the V segment lost 0 bases, leaving 5 bases of the junction unmatched. CDR3 nucleotide sequence: TGCGCCAGCAGCTTGGCTGTAGCGGGAGCAAGCACAGATACGCAGTATTTT. Its translation: CASSLAVAGASTDTQYF.

The chain is built from TRBV25-1 and TRBJ2-7, with 14 bases aligning to TRBD2. Per the germline V gene, CDR1 is MGHDK and CDR2 is SYGVNS. The J segment lost 3 bases and the V segment lost 3 bases, leaving 4 bases of the junction unmatched. The CDR3 covers 16 residues. In DNA form, the CDR3 reads TGTGCCAGCAGTGATTGGACTAGCGGGAGGATCTACGAGCAGTACTTC. It is translated as CASSDWTSGRIYEQYF.

The DNA for the CDR3 is TGCGCCAGCAGCTTGGCCATGCGTAGCACTGAAGCTTTCTTT. This sequence encodes CASSLAMRSTEAFF. The chain couples TRBV5-1 to TRBJ1-1; D gene uncertain. V was cut by 0 bases and J by 4 bases, with 10 bases left in between. The CDR3 has 14 residues. CDR1 and CDR2 from the germline V gene are SGHRS and YFSETQ.

V usage is TRBV28 and J usage is TRBJ1-5, with D uncertain. The CDR3 totals 15 residues. The V end lost 4 bases, the J end lost 0 bases, and 10 bases lay between the germline ends. The germline V gene has CDR1 MDHEN and CDR2 SYDVKM. Here the CDR3 DNA reads TGTGCCAGCAGTTCACCAGACTATAGCAATCAGCCCCAGCATTTT. Amino acid sequence: CASSSPDYSNQPQHF. The entire variable domain, with the rest obtained from reference TRBV28 and TRBJ1-5, is as follows: DVKVTQSSRYLVKRTGEKVFLECVQDMDHENMFWYRQDPGLGLRLIYFSYDVKMKEKGDIPEGYSVSREKKERFSLILESASTNQTSMYLCASSSPDYSNQPQHFGDGTRLSIL.

The rearrangement joins TRBV27 to TRBJ2-4; the D gene is possibly TRBD1 (7 bases). This CDR3 region has 13 residues. CDR1 and CDR2 from the germline V gene are MNHEY and SMNVEV (reference sequence). Trimming left V 7 bases short and J 5 bases short, with 12 bases between. Here the CDR3 DNA reads TGTGCCAGCAAGACAGGGAGGCAAAACATTCAGTACTTC. Protein: CASKTGRQNIQYF.

The V gene is TRBV4-1, the J gene TRBJ2-3; 11 bases match TRBD2. Germline loops: CDR1 MGHRA, CDR2 YSYEKL. The V segment lost 7 bases and the J segment 0 bases; nucleotides outside the gene matches: 9. The CDR3 is made up of 17 amino acids. The CDR3 sequence is CASKESSGRSSTDTQYF. In DNA, the CDR3 is TGCGCCAGCAAGGAGTCTAGCGGGAGGTCCAGCACAGATACGCAGTATTTT.

This rearrangement joins TRBV7-9 to TRBJ1-2; D is perhaps TRBD1 (5 bases). Germline values: CDR1 SEHNR, CDR2 FQNEAQ (reference sequence). The ends were cut back, 4 bases at V and 4 bases at J, with 10 bases in the middle. The length of the CDR3 is 13 residues. This CDR3 reads CASSSTTAYGYTF. DNA for the CDR3: TGTGCCAGCAGCTCAACGACAGCCTATGGCTACACCTTC.

This chain uses TRBV6-6 with TRBJ1-2; 7 positions agree with TRBD1. Germline V CDR1 and CDR2: MNHNY, SVGAGI (reference sequence). This CDR3 has 14 amino acids. With 2 bases clipped from V and 2 bases from J, the junction kept 2 bases outside the gene matches. As DNA, the CDR3 is TGTGCCAGCAGTTACCCGGGACAGAACTATGGCTACACCTTC. Amino acid sequence: CASSYPGQNYGYTF.

The chain carries TRBV19 and TRBJ1-2, with D hard to call. In germline, CDR1 is LNHDA, CDR2 SQIVND (reference sequence). V dropped 6 bases and J dropped 2 bases, with 19 bases sitting between them. This CDR3 comprises 16 residues. CDR3 sequence reads: CASRADVGDRNYGYTF. The CDR3 DNA reads TGTGCCAGTAGAGCCGATGTGGGAGATAGGAACTATGGCTACACCTTC.

This clone was detected a few times. This chain links TRBV6-1 with TRBJ2-7; 11 bases fit TRBD2. Germline V gene lookup returns CDR1 MNHNS and CDR2 SASEGT. This CDR3 is built from 12 residues. V trimming: 8 bases; J trimming: 7 bases; junction bases outside the gene matches: 4. CDR3 region: CASLAGGGEQYF. The CDR3 nucleotides are TGTGCCAGCCTAGCGGGAGGTGGGGAGCAGTACTTC.

This chain connects TRBV5-1 to TRBJ2-3, with TRBD2 identical over 13 bases. Germline V gene lookup returns CDR1 SGHRS and CDR2 YFSETQ. The CDR3 is 16 residues long. V lost 0 bases to trimming and J lost 6 bases; unmatched junction nucleotides: 4. In DNA form, the CDR3 reads TGCGCCAGCAGCTTGGCCGGACTAGCGGGAGTCGATACGCAGTATTTT. Protein product: CASSLAGLAGVDTQYF.

The chain has TRBV7-8 and TRBJ2-5; TRBD2 is a possible D gene (5 bases). The CDR3 is 13 residues long. Germline lookup yields CDR1 SGHVS and CDR2 FQNEAQ. The V end lost 5 bases, the J end lost 4 bases, and 11 bases lay between the germline ends. The CDR3 coding sequence is TGTGCCAGCAGCAAGGGAGTACGAGAGACCCAGTACTTC. This codes for CASSKGVRETQYF. The complete variable domain, with remaining parts taken from reference TRBV7-8 and TRBJ2-5, reads GAGVSQSPRYKVAKRGQDVALRCDPISGHVSLFWYQQALGQGPEFLTYFQNEAQLDKSGLPSDRFFAERPEGSVSTLKIQRTQQEDSAVYLCASSKGVRETQYFGPGTRLLVL.

The chain has TRBV27 and TRBJ1-1, with D possibly matching TRBD1 (5 bases). V lost 6 bases, J lost 6 bases, and 23 bases lay in between. Germline lookup yields CDR1 MNHEY and CDR2 SMNVEV (reference sequence). The CDR3 is made up of 16 amino acids. The CDR3 DNA sequence: TGTGCCAGCAGCATACTCGGGACTTTTGGCGGGTCTGAAGCTTTCTTT. The encoded protein is CASSILGTFGGSEAFF.

The CDR3 spells CATWASRKEDEQFF. In DNA, the CDR3 is TGTGCCACTTGGGCTAGCCGGAAGGAGGATGAGCAGTTCTTC. The V and J genes are TRBV10-3 and TRBJ2-1; perhaps TRBD2 as D (5 bases). The germline V gene has CDR1 ENHRY and CDR2 SYGVKD. Trimming stripped 10 bases from V and 8 bases from J, with 21 bases between. CDR3 length: 14 amino acids.

The DNA of the CDR3 is TGTGCCAGCAGCTCGGGGACTAGCGGGAGGGTTGGAGAGACCCAGTACTTC. Translating it yields CASSSGTSGRVGETQYF. V gene TRBV13 combines with J gene TRBJ2-5, with TRBD2 matching 16 bases. The CDR3 length is 17 residues. The V gene's germline CDR1 is PRHDT and CDR2 FYEKMQ (reference sequence). After removal of 4 bases from V and 4 bases from J, the junction contained 6 bases not matched to a gene.

The chain has TRBV9 and TRBJ2-7, with D hard to call. Trimming cost V 4 bases and J 2 bases, with 19 bases left between them. This CDR3 comprises 16 residues. Germline CDR1 SGDLS, CDR2 YYNGEE. The CDR3 loop is CASSHQASIPPYEQYF. The CDR3 DNA follows: TGTGCCAGCAGCCACCAGGCCTCAATACCCCCCTACGAGCAGTACTTC.

The rearrangement joins TRBV19 to TRBJ1-4, with TRBD1 matching 8 bases. Germline V lookup: CDR1 LNHDA, CDR2 SQIVND (reference sequence). With 4 bases clipped from V and 8 bases from J, the junction kept 6 bases outside the gene matches. The CDR3 runs to 14 residues. For the CDR3, the DNA is TGTGCCAGTAGTACGAGACAGGGGAACGAAAAACTGTTTTTT. It is translated as CASSTRQGNEKLFF.

This chain connects TRBV7-8 to TRBJ2-5; a possible D gene is TRBD2 (5 bases). Germline assignment: CDR1 SGHVS and CDR2 FQNEAQ. Trimming took off 1 base at V and 4 bases at J, with 10 bases between the two ends. CDR3 length: 14 amino acids. The CDR3, as DNA: TGTGCCAGCAGCTTAGGGAGAGGGCGAGAGACCCAGTACTTC. Amino acid sequence: CASSLGRGRETQYF.